The 9 T cell receptor beta chains presented below share a single source sample, sequenced in a study of cytomegalovirus exposure and HLA in healthy donors. 13 Jbeta primers and 60 Vbeta primers were used for the PCR. Repertoires were generated with immunoSEQ multiplex PCR, while TCRdb's copy carries only in-frame clones and drops some. Of fewer than 100,000 clones listed, 60% to 85% are singletons. Sequencing was performed on PBMCs. The receptor source for this set is a man aged 60 to 69 in good health and CMV-seropositive.

This clone was observed once. The rearrangement links TRBV7-2 to TRBJ2-5; 8 bases are a match to TRBD2. The CDR3 has 14 residues. Germline CDR1 reads SGHTA; CDR2 reads FQGNSA. The junction had 0 bases not matched to a gene; V was cut back by 2 bases and J by 1 base. CDR3 DNA sequence: TGTGCCAGCAGCTTAAGCGGGAGCCAAGAGACCCAGTACTTC. Its protein product is CASSLSGSQETQYF.

The chain carries TRBV5-4 and TRBJ2-3; perhaps TRBD2 as D (6 bases). The ends were cut back, 2 bases at V and 6 bases at J, with 10 bases in the middle. Germline CDR1 is SGHNT and CDR2 is YYREEE (reference sequence). This CDR3 is 13 amino acids long. CDR3 in DNA: TGTGCCAGCAGCTTCCAGGGAGGCGATACGCAGTATTTT. This translates into CASSFQGGDTQYF. Supplemented by reference TRBV5-4 and TRBJ2-3, the full variable domain reads ETGVTQSPTHLIKTRGQQVTLRCSSQSGHNTVSWYQQALGQGPQFIFQYYREEENGRGNFPPRFSGLQFPNYSSELNVNALELDDSALYLCASSFQGGDTQYFGPGTRLTVL.

The chain couples TRBV7-8 to TRBJ2-7; TRBD1 matches 9 bases. J lost 5 bases, V lost 5 bases, and 13 bases had no gene match. Germline V gene lookup returns CDR1 SGHVS and CDR2 FQNEAQ. This CDR3 has 16 residues. Written as DNA, the CDR3 is TGTGCCAGCAGCCTCAGATTGGGACAGGGTGTCGACGAGCAGTACTTC. Translation gives CASSLRLGQGVDEQYF.

Comments on this clone: The sample carries other DNA sequences with the same CDR3. V usage is TRBV4-1 and J usage is TRBJ2-7; 7 bases map to TRBD1. The CDR3 runs 13 residues. Germline CDR1 reads MGHRA; CDR2 reads YSYEKL. J lost 3 bases, V lost 1 base, and 0 bases had no gene match. CDR3 bases: TGCGCCAGCAGCCAAGGGACAGGCTACGAGCAGTACTTC. It yields the protein CASSQGTGYEQYF.

This sequence joins TRBV7-6 and TRBJ2-1; 14 bases fit TRBD2. Germline assignment: CDR1 SGHVS and CDR2 FNYEAQ. This CDR3 spans 16 amino acids. The ends lost 5 bases at V and 4 bases at J; junction bases unmatched: 4. The DNA for the CDR3 is TGTGCCAGCAGCCCCCGACTAGCGGGGGGGTACAATGAGCAGTTCTTC. Encoded protein: CASSPRLAGGYNEQFF.

V gene TRBV27 combines with J gene TRBJ1-6, with 7 bases aligning to TRBD1. The CDR3 contains 15 residues. CDR1 MNHEY and CDR2 SMNVEV come from the germline V gene (reference sequence). Germline trimming cut 5 bases from V and 9 bases from J; bases unmatched to any gene: 10. Here the CDR3 reads CASSPGEGGSSPLHF. CDR3 sequence (DNA): TGTGCCAGCAGTCCCGGCGAAGGGGGCAGTTCACCCCTCCACTTT.

The rearrangement links TRBV19 to TRBJ2-1; 8 nucleotides align to TRBD2. The CDR3 loop spans 15 amino acids. Germline CDR1 and CDR2: LNHDA and SQIVND (reference sequence). The ends lost 5 bases at V and 7 bases at J; junction bases unmatched: 10. The CDR3 is CASSVPGTRGNEQFF. The CDR3, as DNA: TGTGCCAGTAGTGTCCCCGGGACTAGGGGTAATGAGCAGTTCTTC.

The chain employs TRBV5-1 and TRBJ2-2, with 8 bases that match TRBD2. CDR3 length: 17 amino acids. CDR1 SGHRS and CDR2 YFSETQ come from the germline V gene. Unmatched junction bases numbered 9, after V lost 1 base and J lost 4 bases. The CDR3 bases are TGCGCCAGCAGCTTGTTCCGGTTTCGGGGGGGCACCGGGGAGCTGTTTTTT. This encodes CASSLFRFRGGTGELFF.

On this clone: The junction departs from germline at one end; a sequencing error may be responsible. This rearrangement joins TRBV7-7 to TRBJ2-3; TRBD1 might be the D (6 bases). Germline V gives CDR1 SSHAT, CDR2 FNYEAQ (reference sequence). The CDR3 contains 15 residues. The CDR3, as DNA: TGTGCTAGCAGCTTAGGAAACAGGGTTCCAGATACGCAGTATTTT. This gives the protein CASSLGNRVPDTQYF.